This T cell receptor (beta chain) originates from a study of cytotoxic CD8 clonotypes in ibrutinib-treated CLL. This clone has just one count. As yet, its antigen is unknown. Overall study results and limits: Public clonotypes occurred uncommonly; on treatment, they contracted or remained stable. Circulating CD8+ T-cell counts were tracked by baseline clonality, which exceeded that of age-matched healthy donors.

Cryopreserved PBMCs yielded about 2.2 micrograms of genomic DNA for TCR beta libraries. TCRdb's table, derived via immunoSEQ multiplex PCR, lists solely in-frame clones and lacks some. The sample includes 270,000 or so clones, around 77% of them seen just once. Sequencing was performed on PBMCs, taken at disease progression, from a patient treated with ibrutinib. The TCR sequence derives from a human donor with chronic lymphocytic leukemia.

Here the CDR3 DNA reads TGTGCCAGCAGAAGGGTGGGGGGAAACATTCAGTACTTC. Encoded protein: CASRRVGGNIQYF. V gene TRBV27 combines with J gene TRBJ2-4; D might be TRBD2 (6 bases). Germline assignment: CDR1 MNHEY and CDR2 SMNVEV (reference sequence). V shed 6 bases and J shed 6 bases, with 12 bases lying between them. This CDR3 spans 13 amino acids.